These 15 T cell receptor beta chains were sequenced from one sample in a study of CD8 T cells in Susac syndrome. Roughly 0.45 to 1 ug RNA was reverse transcribed with random hexamers. TCRdb analysed the immunoSEQ multiplex PCR reads with MiXCR anew, one entry per CDR3 protein. The repertoire holds tens of thousands of distinct CDR3 sequences, with just over 90% as singletons. The sequencing input was CD8+ T cells from PBMCs. Receptors originate from a human donor with Susac syndrome.

This chain joins TRBV15 and TRBJ2-5; D gene ambiguous. This CDR3 has 13 residues. V was shortened by 0 bases and J by 7 bases, with 9 bases between the two germline ends. Germline V gives CDR1 LNHNV, CDR2 YYDKDF (reference sequence). CDR3 region: CATSRDVRVTQYF. The CDR3 nucleotides read TGTGCCACCAGCAGAGATGTCCGGGTGACCCAGTACTTC.

The chain links TRBV20-1 to TRBJ1-2; D remains ambiguous. The germline CDR1 and CDR2 sequences are DFQATT and SNEGSKA (reference sequence). V lost 0 bases and J 3 bases, leaving 11 bases between the germline ends. This CDR3 region has 14 residues. CDR3 residues: CSARDLNRDYGYTF. The CDR3 DNA follows: TGCAGTGCTAGAGATCTTAACAGAGACTATGGCTACACCTTC.

The chain couples TRBV15 to TRBJ1-4; D gene uncertain. The V gene's germline CDR1 is LNHNV and CDR2 YYDKDF (reference sequence). The germline V and J ends were trimmed by 0 bases and 3 bases, with 11 bases remaining between them. This CDR3 is built from 16 residues. The CDR3 region is CATSRENWVANEKLFF. In DNA form, the CDR3 reads TGTGCCACCAGCAGAGAAAACTGGGTTGCTAATGAAAAACTGTTTTTT. The full variable domain, its missing parts supplied by reference TRBV15 and TRBJ1-4, is DAMVIQNPRYQVTQFGKPVTLSCSQTLNHNVMYWYQQKSSQAPKLLFHYYDKDFNNEADTPDNFQSRRPNTSFCFLDIRSPGLGDTAMYLCATSRENWVANEKLFFGSGTQLSVL.

This sequence joins TRBV7-3 and TRBJ2-1, with a weak D call TRBD1 (5 bases). The CDR3 is 14 residues long. Trimming removed 0 bases from V and 2 bases from J, with 5 bases in between. Per the germline V gene, CDR1 is SGHTA and CDR2 is FQGTGA. CDR3 protein: CASSLTGAYNEQFF. CDR3 DNA sequence: TGTGCCAGCAGCTTAACAGGGGCCTACAATGAGCAGTTCTTC.

V gene TRBV6-5 combines with J gene TRBJ1-2; TRBD1 matches 8 bases. V lost 2 bases and J lost 3; bases outside the gene matches: 20. Germline loops: CDR1 MNHEY, CDR2 SVGAGI. The CDR3 consists of 20 residues. The CDR3 DNA is TGTGCCAGCAGTTACGCGGACAGGGTTACTGAAGTTGACCGGGACTATGGCTACACCTTC. Translation: CASSYADRVTEVDRDYGYTF.

The rearrangement joins TRBV7-2 to TRBJ2-1, with no clear D. The CDR3 sequence is 14 residues long. V lost 1 base and J 5 bases, leaving 9 bases between the germline ends. The germline gives CDR1 SGHTA, CDR2 FQGNSA. The CDR3 DNA sequence: TGTGCCAGCAGCTTAGTTGGGCCGGACAATGAGCAGTTCTTC. Its protein product is CASSLVGPDNEQFF.

V is TRBV28 and J is TRBJ2-7; maybe TRBD1 (7 bases). The CDR3 loop spans 16 amino acids. V gave up 4 bases and J gave up 3 bases, with 19 bases separating them. Looked up from germline, CDR1 is MDHEN and CDR2 is SYDVKM. The CDR3 loop is CASSYEGAGPGYEQYF. DNA for the CDR3: TGTGCCAGCAGTTATGAGGGGGCGGGGCCCGGCTACGAGCAGTACTTC.

This clonotype occurred once. The chain is built from TRBV28 and TRBJ1-2; TRBD1 matches 10 bases. V gave up 3 bases and J gave up 6 bases; unmatched junction bases: 1. CDR3 length equals 13 residues. CDR1 and CDR2 (germline): MDHEN, SYDVKM. The CDR3 here is CASSFGTGDGYTF. The CDR3 bases are TGTGCCAGCAGTTTCGGGACAGGGGATGGCTACACCTTC.

The chain employs TRBV4-3 and TRBJ2-1; 8 bases agree with TRBD2. Trimming cost V 1 base and J 3 bases; bases outside gene matches: 11. CDR1 is LGHNA and CDR2 is YSLEER in the germline V gene. The CDR3 loop spans 18 amino acids. CDR3 sequence: CASSQALAGGPIYNEQFF. The CDR3 DNA sequence: TGCGCCAGCAGCCAAGCGCTAGCGGGCGGACCAATCTACAATGAGCAGTTCTTC.

The V and J genes are TRBV11-3 and TRBJ2-2; D is ambiguous. The V gene's germline CDR1 is SGHNT and CDR2 YENEEA. CDR3 size: 14 residues. Deletions cut 1 base from V and 3 bases from J, with 6 bases between. CDR3 in DNA: TGTGCCAGCAGCTTAGGCGGAGACACCGGGGAGCTGTTTTTT. Protein sequence: CASSLGGDTGELFF.

The CDR3 reads CASSYERGASYEQYF. Written as DNA, the CDR3 is TGTGCCAGCAGTTACGAGCGGGGGGCCTCCTACGAGCAGTACTTC. V and J are TRBV6-2 or TRBV6-3 and TRBJ2-7; TRBD2 matches 9 bases. V was pared by 2 bases and J by 0 bases, with 2 bases of the junction left unmatched. This CDR3 contains 15 residues. CDR1 is MNHEY, CDR2 SVGEGT, per germline.

The V call is TRBV7-6, the J call TRBJ1-6; TRBD1 agrees at 9 bases. The V gene end was trimmed by 5 bases and the J gene end by 8 bases; junction bases not matched to a gene: 4. The CDR3 covers 14 residues. In germline, CDR1 is SGHVS, CDR2 FNYEAQ. Here the CDR3 DNA reads TGTGCCAGCAGCATCCGGGACAGGGATTCACCCCTCCACTTT. This gives the protein CASSIRDRDSPLHF. Variable domain in full (rest from reference TRBV7-6 and TRBJ1-6): GAGVSQSPRYKVTKRGQDVALRCDPISGHVSLYWYRQALGQGPEFLTYFNYEAQQDKSGLPNDRFSAERPEGSISTLTIQRTEQRDSAMYRCASSIRDRDSPLHFGNGTRLTVT.

V is TRBV7-2 and J is TRBJ1-1; 7 bases agree with TRBD1. Germline loops: CDR1 SGHTA, CDR2 FQGNSA. The CDR3 is 15 residues long. With V trimmed by 5 bases and J by 5 bases, 11 bases remained unmatched. CDR3 bases: TGTGCCAGCAGCCCCTGGACAGGACTAACGACTGAAGCTTTCTTT. It codes for CASSPWTGLTTEAFF.

The rearrangement links TRBV13 to TRBJ2-7; D perhaps matches TRBD2 (5 bases). Germline V gene data show CDR1 as PRHDT and CDR2 as FYEKMQ (reference sequence). Between the trimmed V and J ends, which lost 1 base and 0 bases, there was a span of 7 bases. The CDR3 spans 14 residues. The CDR3 region has the DNA TGTGCCAGCAGCTTAGTGGGGAGCTCCTACGAGCAGTACTTC. As protein: CASSLVGSSYEQYF.

The chain is built from TRBV7-6 and TRBJ2-3, with D maybe TRBD1 (5 bases). The germline V gene encodes CDR1 SGHVS and CDR2 FNYEAQ. The CDR3 has 18 residues. Trimming pared 0 bases from V and 3 bases from J, leaving 19 bases between. CDR3 amino acids: CASSLAPDQTVITDTQYF. CDR3 sequence (DNA): TGTGCCAGCAGCTTAGCGCCTGATCAGACAGTAATTACAGATACGCAGTATTTT.